A selection of T cell receptor beta chains follows, all from one sample in a study of response to subunit inactivated influenza vaccine. Each CDR3 protein gets one entry after TCRdb re-called the RT-PCR reads with MiXCR. The data contain about 540,000 distinct CDR3 sequences, 20% to 25% of them singletons. This sample also appeared in a second study, on T cells expressing NK-cell markers.

Sequencing used CD4+ T cells sorted from PBMCs, obtained 11 to 12 days after vaccination. These receptors originate from a man aged 50 or older who received an inactivated influenza vaccine. The CDR3 runs from the conserved cysteine through the conserved F or W. The D gene is left open where the match is weak. A clone size is listed for some rows: how often the clone was seen (once, few, many), or a class if it is expanded.

j_call: TRBJ2-3; v_call: TRBV5-1; d_call: .; clone_size: few; cdr3_nt: TGCGCCAGCAGCTTGGAGTTTCCTAGCACAGATACGCAGTATTTT; cdr3_aa: CASSLEFPSTDTQYF
j_call: TRBJ2-7; v_call: TRBV4-3; d_call: .; clone_size: .; cdr3_nt: TGCGCCAGCAGCCAAGGGGAGGGGGGAGAGCAGTACTTC; cdr3_aa: CASSQGEGGEQYF
j_call: TRBJ1-2; v_call: TRBV12-3/TRBV12-4; d_call: TRBD1; clone_size: few; cdr3_nt: TGTGCCAGCAGTTCCCCTGTTGGACAGGCCAGTCATGGCTACACCTTC; cdr3_aa: CASSSPVGQASHGYTF
j_call: TRBJ2-1; v_call: TRBV5-6; d_call: TRBD2; clone_size: .; cdr3_nt: TGTGCCAGCAGCGGGGGACTAGCGGACGTACACAATGAGCAGTTCTTC; cdr3_aa: CASSGGLADVHNEQFF
j_call: TRBJ2-3; v_call: TRBV10-3; d_call: .; clone_size: few; cdr3_nt: TGTGCCATCAGTGAGTCGAGTATCAGGAGGCCAGATACGCAGTATTTT; cdr3_aa: CAISESSIRRPDTQYF
j_call: TRBJ1-5; v_call: TRBV6-1; d_call: TRBD1; clone_size: .; cdr3_nt: TGTGCCAGCAGTGTAGACAGGGGGAGCAATCAGCCCCAGCATTTT; cdr3_aa: CASSVDRGSNQPQHF
j_call: TRBJ1-5; v_call: TRBV7-2; d_call: .; clone_size: .; cdr3_nt: TGTGCCAGCAGCCCGAAGACAAATCAGCCCCAGCATTTT; cdr3_aa: CASSPKTNQPQHF
j_call: TRBJ1-1; v_call: TRBV6-1; d_call: TRBD1; clone_size: few; cdr3_nt: TGTGCCAGCAGTCTCGGACAGGGCGTGATCACTGAAGCTTTCTTT; cdr3_aa: CASSLGQGVITEAFF
j_call: TRBJ2-1; v_call: TRBV6-5; d_call: TRBD1; clone_size: few; cdr3_nt: TGTGCCAGCAGTTGGACAGGCAATTCCTACAATGAGCAGTTCTTC; cdr3_aa: CASSWTGNSYNEQFF
j_call: TRBJ2-4; v_call: TRBV28; d_call: .; clone_size: few; cdr3_nt: TGTGCCAGCAGTTTAGAGGGGTCGAGGGCCAAAAACATTCAGTACTTC; cdr3_aa: CASSLEGSRAKNIQYF
j_call: TRBJ2-1; v_call: TRBV11-1; d_call: .; clone_size: .; cdr3_nt: TGTGCCAGCAGCGACTCACCGGGTGGGAGTATCCTACGCTCCTACAATGAGCAGTTCTTC; cdr3_aa: CASSDSPGGSILRSYNEQFF
j_call: TRBJ2-7; v_call: TRBV20-1; d_call: .; clone_size: .; cdr3_nt: TGCAGTGCTAGAGTCCAGTTCCCCTACGAGCAGTACTTC; cdr3_aa: CSARVQFPYEQYF
j_call: TRBJ2-1; v_call: TRBV20-1; d_call: .; clone_size: many; cdr3_nt: TGCAGTGCTAGAGATGGGCTCTCCTGGGATGAGCAGTTCTTC; cdr3_aa: CSARDGLSWDEQFF
j_call: TRBJ2-1; v_call: TRBV11-2; d_call: .; clone_size: few; cdr3_nt: TGTGCCAGCAGCTACTCCGGGGTATACAATGAGCAGTTCTTC; cdr3_aa: CASSYSGVYNEQFF
j_call: TRBJ2-7; v_call: TRBV6-2/TRBV6-3; d_call: TRBD1; clone_size: few; cdr3_nt: TGTGCCAGCAGCCGCGGACAGGTCGAGACCTACGAGCAGTACTTC; cdr3_aa: CASSRGQVETYEQYF
j_call: TRBJ2-7; v_call: TRBV3-1; d_call: TRBD2; clone_size: few; cdr3_nt: TGTGCCAGCAGCCATCTCTCTAGCGGGCAATCCTACGAGCAGTACTTC; cdr3_aa: CASSHLSSGQSYEQYF
j_call: TRBJ2-3; v_call: TRBV5-1; d_call: TRBD2; clone_size: .; cdr3_nt: TGCGCCAGCAGCTTGGTCCAGCGGGGGGCGACAGATACGCAGTATTTT; cdr3_aa: CASSLVQRGATDTQYF
j_call: TRBJ2-5; v_call: TRBV7-9; d_call: .; clone_size: .; cdr3_nt: TGTGCCAGCGCCCGATCAGGCTCTGGGGAGACCCAGTACTTC; cdr3_aa: CASARSGSGETQYF
j_call: TRBJ1-5; v_call: TRBV21-1; d_call: .; clone_size: .; cdr3_nt: TGTGCCAGCTCGCGGACACCTAATAGCAATCAGCCCCAGCATTTT; cdr3_aa: CASSRTPNSNQPQHF
j_call: TRBJ2-1; v_call: TRBV5-8; d_call: .; clone_size: few; cdr3_nt: TGTGCCAGCAGCTTACGAGCGACAAGCTCCTACAATGAGCAGTTCTTC; cdr3_aa: CASSLRATSSYNEQFF
j_call: TRBJ1-1; v_call: TRBV27; d_call: TRBD1; clone_size: .; cdr3_nt: TGTGCCAGCAGTCGGACAGGGTACACTGAAGCTTTCTTT; cdr3_aa: CASSRTGYTEAFF
j_call: TRBJ2-1; v_call: TRBV11-2; d_call: .; clone_size: .; cdr3_nt: TGTGCCAGCAGCTTAGATTGGGGTCGAGCCTACAATGAGCAGTTCTTC; cdr3_aa: CASSLDWGRAYNEQFF
j_call: TRBJ2-1; v_call: TRBV20-1; d_call: TRBD2; clone_size: .; cdr3_nt: TGCAGTGCTAGAGATCGGAGACTAGCAGTTGGTAATGAGCAGTTCTTC; cdr3_aa: CSARDRRLAVGNEQFF
j_call: TRBJ2-7; v_call: TRBV19; d_call: .; clone_size: .; cdr3_nt: TGTGCCAGTAAAACCGGGCCCCTCTCCTACGAGCAGTACTTC; cdr3_aa: CASKTGPLSYEQYF
j_call: TRBJ2-6; v_call: TRBV3-1; d_call: .; clone_size: .; cdr3_nt: TGTGCCAGCAGCGCCACCGGAGTTTTTAGCTCTGGGGCCAACGTCCTGACTTTC; cdr3_aa: CASSATGVFSSGANVLTF
j_call: TRBJ2-7; v_call: TRBV27; d_call: TRBD1; clone_size: few; cdr3_nt: TGTGCCAGCAGTTTCAGGACAGGGGGTATGTACGAGCAGTACTTC; cdr3_aa: CASSFRTGGMYEQYF
j_call: TRBJ2-1; v_call: TRBV10-2; d_call: .; clone_size: few; cdr3_nt: TGCGCCAGCACCTATAAACCGGGCCAGTCGAGCTCCTACAATGAGCAGTTCTTC; cdr3_aa: CASTYKPGQSSSYNEQFF
j_call: TRBJ2-1; v_call: TRBV3-1; d_call: .; clone_size: few; cdr3_nt: TGTGCCAGCAGCCAAGATCGTCCGGCTAGCGTGACTACCAATGAGCAGTTCTTC; cdr3_aa: CASSQDRPASVTTNEQFF
j_call: TRBJ2-5; v_call: TRBV5-1; d_call: .; clone_size: .; cdr3_nt: TGCGCCAGCAGCGGGATCGGGGGACGAGAGACCCAGTACTTC; cdr3_aa: CASSGIGGRETQYF
j_call: TRBJ2-7; v_call: TRBV9; d_call: .; clone_size: .; cdr3_nt: TGTGCCAGCAGCGAGGTTGGGGGAGAGCAGTACTTC; cdr3_aa: CASSEVGGEQYF
j_call: TRBJ2-1; v_call: TRBV7-2; d_call: TRBD2; clone_size: .; cdr3_nt: TGTGCCAGCAGCTTACAGCGGGGGGCCTACAATGAGCAGTTCTTC; cdr3_aa: CASSLQRGAYNEQFF
j_call: TRBJ1-4; v_call: TRBV7-2; d_call: .; clone_size: .; cdr3_nt: TGTGCCAGCAGCTCCTATAATGAAAAACTGTTTTTT; cdr3_aa: CASSSYNEKLFF
j_call: TRBJ1-5; v_call: TRBV6-2/TRBV6-3; d_call: .; clone_size: .; cdr3_nt: TGTGCCAGCAGCCACCGGGCAGATACAGGACCCCAGCATTTT; cdr3_aa: CASSHRADTGPQHF
j_call: TRBJ2-5; v_call: TRBV15; d_call: .; clone_size: .; cdr3_nt: TGTGCCACCAGCAGAGCGCTTTGGGAGACCCAGTACTTC; cdr3_aa: CATSRALWETQYF
j_call: TRBJ2-5; v_call: TRBV6-5; d_call: .; clone_size: .; cdr3_nt: TGTGCCTGCAGTTACCCTAAGTCGGGGGGCCGGTGGGAGACCCAGTACTTC; cdr3_aa: CACSYPKSGGRWETQYF